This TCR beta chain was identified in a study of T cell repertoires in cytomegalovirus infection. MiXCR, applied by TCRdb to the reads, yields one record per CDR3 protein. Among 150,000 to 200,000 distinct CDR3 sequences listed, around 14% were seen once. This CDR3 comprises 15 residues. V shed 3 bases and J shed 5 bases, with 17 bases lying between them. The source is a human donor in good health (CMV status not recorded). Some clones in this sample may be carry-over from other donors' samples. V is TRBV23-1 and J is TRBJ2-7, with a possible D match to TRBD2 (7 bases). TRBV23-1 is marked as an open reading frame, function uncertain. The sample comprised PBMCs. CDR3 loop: CASSHGGGCVHEQYF. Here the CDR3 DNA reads TGCGCCAGCAGTCACGGCGGGGGCTGTGTCCACGAGCAGTACTTC.